The entry below describes one TCR beta chain. Its antigen is still unknown. Treatment noted: roughly 20 received Ad26.COV2.S at low or high dose, single or two shots; roughly 5 received placebo; per-sample allocation not given. Samples came from day 63 after the first vaccine or placebo injection. Profiled with immunoSEQ multiplex PCR; TCRdb holds only in-frame clones, not every one. The table has some 300,000 clones, around four fifths seen once. This CDR3 spans 16 amino acids. V was shortened by 4 bases and J by 3 bases, with 17 bases between the two germline ends. Germline V gives CDR1 MGHRA, CDR2 YSYEKL. This sample stems from a study of Ad26.COV2.S vaccination and SARS-CoV-2 variants. General study results and limits: Post-vaccination breadth of spike-specific CD8+ and CD4+ T cell responses was reportedly substantial.

The sequenced sample was peripheral blood, obtained in a trial of Ad26.COV2.S vaccine versus placebo. This chain joins TRBV4-1 and TRBJ2-3; maybe TRBD2 (7 bases). The clonotype originates from a person between 18 and 59 years old who received the Ad26.COV2.S COVID-19 vaccine or a placebo. CDR3 bases: TGCGCCAGCAGCCCTTCGATGGCGGGGGCTACAGATACGCAGTATTTT. Protein product: CASSPSMAGATDTQYF.